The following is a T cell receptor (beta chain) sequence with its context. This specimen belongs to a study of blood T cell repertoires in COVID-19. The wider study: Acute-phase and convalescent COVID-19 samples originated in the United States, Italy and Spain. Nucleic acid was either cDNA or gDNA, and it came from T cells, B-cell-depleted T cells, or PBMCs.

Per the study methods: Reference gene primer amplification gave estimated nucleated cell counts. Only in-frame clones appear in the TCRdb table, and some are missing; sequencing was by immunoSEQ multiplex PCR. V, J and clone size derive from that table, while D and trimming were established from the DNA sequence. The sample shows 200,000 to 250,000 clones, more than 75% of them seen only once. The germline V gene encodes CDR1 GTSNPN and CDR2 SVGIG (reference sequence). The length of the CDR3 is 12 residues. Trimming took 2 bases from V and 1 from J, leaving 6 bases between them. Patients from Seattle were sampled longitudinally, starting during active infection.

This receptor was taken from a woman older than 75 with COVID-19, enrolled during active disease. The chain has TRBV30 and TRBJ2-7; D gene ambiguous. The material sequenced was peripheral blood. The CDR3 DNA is TGTGCCTGGAGTCAAGCTTCCTACGAGCAGTACTTC. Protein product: CAWSQASYEQYF. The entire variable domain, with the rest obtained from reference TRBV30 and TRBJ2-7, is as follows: SQTIHQWPATLVQPVGSPLSLECTVEGTSNPNLYWYRQAAGRGLQLLFYSVGIGQISSEVPQNLSASRPQDRQFILSSKKLLLSDSGFYLCAWSQASYEQYFGPGTRLTVT.